One sample yielded the 19 T cell receptor beta chains listed below, sequenced in a study of CXCR3-negative and CXCR3-positive naive CD8 T cells. The libraries of TRB cDNA were prepared using 5' RACE with UMI labels. TCRdb re-analyzed the 5' RACE reads; it lists each CDR3 protein once, without DNA. Recorded here are 45,000 to 70,000 distinct CDR3 sequences; the top ten clones represent about 25%. Sequenced input: memory CD8+ T cells from blood. Source of these receptors: a human donor in good health. Some clones in this sample may be carry-over from other donors' samples.

This chain uses TRBV29-1 with TRBJ2-3; as DNA is missing, the TRBD1 call by TCRdb cannot be tested. Germline CDR1 is SQVTM and CDR2 is ANQGSEA. This CDR3 has 15 residues. The chain's CDR3 is CSVDIGQGATDTQYF.

The V gene is TRBV28, the J gene TRBJ1-1. Germline V lookup: CDR1 MDHEN, CDR2 SYDVKM. The CDR3 contains 16 residues. This chain's CDR3 is CASSLLTQLLNTEAFF. Using reference TRBV28 and TRBJ1-1 for the parts outside the CDR3, the full variable domain is DVKVTQSSRYLVKRTGEKVFLECVQDMDHENMFWYRQDPGLGLRLIYFSYDVKMKEKGDIPEGYSVSREKKERFSLILESASTNQTSMYLCASSLLTQLLNTEAFFGQGTRLTVV.

The chain has TRBV6-6 and TRBJ2-7. From germline, CDR1 is MNHNY and CDR2 SVGAGI (reference sequence). The CDR3 covers 15 residues. Here the CDR3 reads CASSYNLPGSYEQYF.

The V and J genes are TRBV6-2 or TRBV6-3 and TRBJ1-1. Looked up from germline, CDR1 is MNHEY and CDR2 is SVGEGT. There are 14 residues in the CDR3. This CDR3 reads CASTRSPGITEAFF.

This chain connects TRBV25-1 to TRBJ2-7; TCRdb's D call, TRBD2, is unchecked because there is no DNA. In germline, CDR1 is MGHDK, CDR2 SYGVNS. The CDR3 has 15 residues. CDR3 sequence: CASSQEMGLSYEQYF.

The chain is built from TRBV28 and TRBJ2-5; the D call from TCRdb, TRBD1, cannot be confirmed without DNA. The CDR3 contains 14 residues. Germline V CDR1 and CDR2: MDHEN, SYDVKM. The CDR3: CASSLAGVEETQYF.

The chain has TRBV13 and TRBJ1-2; the D call of TRBD1 rests on TCRdb alone, since no DNA is present to check it. Germline CDR1 reads PRHDT; CDR2 reads FYEKMQ (reference sequence). CDR3 length: 16 amino acids. CDR3 region: CASGAGTERPNYGYTF.

The rearrangement links TRBV4-3 to TRBJ2-7; TCRdb's D gene call, TRBD2, goes unchecked for lack of DNA. The CDR3 totals 14 residues. From germline, CDR1 is LGHNA and CDR2 YSLEER. The CDR3 here is CASSQDRGFYEQYF.

The chain uses TRBV7-2 and TRBJ2-7. Germline-derived CDR1 and CDR2 are SGHTA and FQGNSA. The CDR3 is 14 amino acids. The CDR3: CASSFFLGPYEQYF. The whole variable domain, filled in from reference TRBV7-2 and TRBJ2-7, reads GAGVSQSPSNKVTEKGKDVELRCDPISGHTALYWYRQSLGQGLEFLIYFQGNSAPDKSGLPSDRFSAERTGGSVSTLTIQRTQQEDSAVYLCASSFFLGPYEQYFGPGTRLTVT.

This sequence joins TRBV7-6 and TRBJ2-7; the TCRdb call, TRBD2, lacks DNA for checking. The CDR3 is 13 residues long. Germline assignment: CDR1 SGHVS and CDR2 FNYEAQ. The CDR3: CASSLGQSSEQYF.

The chain carries TRBV10-3 and TRBJ2-3. The CDR3 contains 13 residues. Per germline, CDR1 ENHRY and CDR2 SYGVKD. CDR3 sequence: CAISETGTDTQYF.

The V and J genes are TRBV20-1 and TRBJ1-1; as DNA is missing, the TRBD1 call by TCRdb cannot be tested. The CDR3 is made up of 14 amino acids. The germline CDR1 and CDR2 sequences are DFQATT and SNEGSKA (reference sequence). The CDR3 loop reads CSARDGGIDTEAFF.

CDR3 sequence reads: CSVQPPTAYNEQFF. This sequence joins TRBV29-1 and TRBJ2-1; TCRdb picks TRBD1, but there is no DNA to check that call. The CDR3 sequence is 14 residues long. Germline CDR1 is SQVTM and CDR2 is ANQGSEA.

V usage is TRBV27 and J usage is TRBJ2-5; TCRdb lists TRBD1, though no DNA is available to test this call. Germline CDR1 is MNHEY and CDR2 is SMNVEV (reference sequence). The CDR3 covers 15 residues. CDR3 sequence reads: CASSPRQGWGETQYF.

V is TRBV6-2 or TRBV6-3 and J is TRBJ1-1; no DNA is available, so the TRBD1 call from TCRdb remains unchecked. In germline, CDR1 is MNHEY, CDR2 SVGEGT. The CDR3 is 13 residues long. The CDR3 protein is CASSTDRSTEAFF.

The chain links TRBV29-1 to TRBJ1-3; TCRdb designates TRBD1, a call that cannot be tested without DNA. This CDR3 is 17 amino acids long. CDR1 and CDR2 (germline): SQVTM, ANQGSEA. The CDR3 loop is CSVESPGITDSGNTIYF.

V gene TRBV5-1 combines with J gene TRBJ2-7; the TRBD2 assignment by TCRdb is unverifiable without DNA. This CDR3 is built from 15 residues. Germline assignment: CDR1 SGHRS and CDR2 YFSETQ. The CDR3 region is CASSFRDYRGYEQYF.

The chain combines TRBV29-1 with TRBJ2-1. This CDR3 is built from 12 residues. Germline CDR1 reads SQVTM; CDR2 reads ANQGSEA. CDR3 sequence reads: CSVYDLWNEQFF.

The V and J genes are TRBV7-8 and TRBJ2-1; TCRdb outputs TRBD1, but without DNA this stays unchecked. The CDR3 loop spans 19 amino acids. Per germline, CDR1 SGHVS and CDR2 FQNEAQ. This CDR3 is CASSSPRDRGGGPYNEQFF.